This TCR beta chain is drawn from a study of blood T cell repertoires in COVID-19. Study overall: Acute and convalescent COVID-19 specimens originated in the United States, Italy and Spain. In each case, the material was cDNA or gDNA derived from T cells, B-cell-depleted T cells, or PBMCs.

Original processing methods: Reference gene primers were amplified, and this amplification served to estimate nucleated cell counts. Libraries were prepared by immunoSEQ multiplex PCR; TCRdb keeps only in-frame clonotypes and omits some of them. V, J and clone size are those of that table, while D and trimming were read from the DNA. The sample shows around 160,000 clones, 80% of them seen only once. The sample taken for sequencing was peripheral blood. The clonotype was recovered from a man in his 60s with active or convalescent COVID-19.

CDR3 DNA: TGCGCCAGCAGCTTGGGTCGGGGTGCATCGGACAATGAGCAGTTCTTC. Protein sequence: CASSLGRGASDNEQFF. The chain is built from TRBV5-1 and TRBJ2-1; D perhaps matches TRBD2 (5 bases). Germline V gives CDR1 SGHRS, CDR2 YFSETQ. This CDR3 comprises 16 residues. V lost 0 bases and J 5 bases, leaving 15 bases between the germline ends.